The sequence of this TCR beta chain was determined in a study of T cell responses to AZD1222 COVID-19 vaccine. On this clone itself: What it binds is unknown.

Using immunoSEQ multiplex PCR, the repertoire was profiled, and TCRdb retains in-frame clones only, with some absent. The repertoire holds 150,000 to 200,000 clones, with 85% to 95% as singletons. Findings and caveats of the study: The span of vaccine-associated CD4 TCRs extended across spike, with dominance at 160-218 and 743-854. The donors showed a predominance of white British ancestry and of females, with possible underestimation of clonal diversity.

Germline-derived CDR1 and CDR2 are MDHEN and SYDVKM. Trimming removed 4 bases at V and 3 bases at J, with 10 bases between. CDR3 size: 14 residues. This TCR was recovered from an adult in good health. The J gene is TRBJ1-5, the V gene TRBV28; no reliable D call. Material: peripheral blood, obtained on day 0 of AZD1222 vaccination. CDR3 loop: CASSSRIVNQPQHF. CDR3 coding DNA: TGTGCCAGCAGTTCTCGTATCGTCAATCAGCCCCAGCATTTT.